This T cell receptor (beta chain) came from a study of glioma-infiltrating T cells (dated by TCRdb to about 2016). In terms of the full investigation: Sequencing of TCR alpha- and beta-chain repertoires was performed on glioma tissue, on non-neoplastic brain tissue, and on matched peripheral blood mononuclear cells. To measure divergence between tissue and blood T-cell populations, each tissue-infiltrating repertoire was compared with the peripheral blood repertoire of the same patient. The paired cohort comprised three low-grade glioma patients, several primary glioblastoma patients and three non-glioma patients contributing non-neoplastic brain tissue. Overall study results and their limits: VJ-independent divergence between tissue and blood was lower than expected in non-neoplastic patients but higher than expected in all gliomas, particularly low-grade gliomas. Only a very small number of CDR3 sequences turned up in both tissue and blood, a result put down to high CDR3 diversity combined with limited sampling. Group comparisons rested on small numbers: three non-neoplastic, three low-grade glioma and fewer than ten glioblastoma patients.

Ten or more counts support this clonotype. This receptor's antigen is unknown. Qualities for individual bases were not recorded, and no much larger clone is one base off. The CDR3, from cysteine to phenylalanine, totals 14 residues. Of the read, only the CDR3 DNA is kept; its 42 bases are in frame from base 1. V ends up 3 bases short and J 6 bases short, with an unmatched junction base count of 8. Reading the germline V gene gives CDR1 SGHTA and CDR2 FQGNSA. The iRepertoire nested amplicon-rescue multiplex PCR (arm-PCR) platform was used to amplify TCR alpha and beta CDR3 regions from RNA. One-step reverse transcription and amplification used about 85-450 ng of tissue mRNA or PBMC total RNA as input. Following bead purification, Illumina adapters were added by a secondary multiplex PCR, and libraries between 200 and 400 bp were gel-purified. Libraries carried internal 6-nucleotide barcodes used for demultiplexing. Sequencing of libraries was performed on an Illumina MiSeq with 2x220 or 2x250 nucleotide paired-end reads. Regarding the original processing steps: Paired reads were merged with FLASH 1.2.11 and aligned to the GRCh37 human genome with BWA-MEM before extracting TRA and TRB reads. For V and J assignment, an IMGT-derived reference of cassette sequences and CDR3 motifs that included pseudogenes was used. Three-frame translation of reads was performed, and productive CDR3s were defined as those with a C...FGXG motif and no stop codons. A clonotype was defined as a unique combination of a V-J cassette pair and a CDR3 amino acid sequence. Reads were filtered by Hamming distance, with the threshold set by the sequence error rate of each sample in mapped regions. TCRdb reworked the public reads: Q25 trimming with fastp, MiXCR clone assembly, productive beta chains retained. A single entry per CDR3 protein holds the most common genes and DNA from its merged rows. The V and J calls were not made by the authors but by TCRdb's processing. Counted in this sample were approximately 100,000 distinct CDR3 sequences; under 30% of them appeared once. Of the sample, roughly 37% falls within the top ten clones.

The sequence derives from a human donor with low-grade glioma or glioblastoma, undergoing nonglioma brain surgery, or in good health (not recorded which). Sequencing input: glioma tissue, nonneoplastic brain tissue, or PBMCs (not recorded which). The rearranged chain carries TRBV7-2 and TRBJ2-7; 7 nucleotides in the junction match TRBD1. The CDR3 region: CASSLADRDREQYF. The DNA reads as follows: TGTGCCAGCAGCTTGGCCGACAGGGATCGCGAGCAGTACTTC.